This is a list of T cell receptor beta chains from one sample in a study of T cells in Graves' hyperthyroidism and ophthalmopathy. Using its own MiXCR run on the multiplex PCR reads, TCRdb lists one record per CDR3 protein. The sample holds about 400,000 distinct CDR3 sequences, roughly 15% seen once. Source material: blood. Receptors originate from an older woman with Graves' ophthalmopathy. Each CDR3 is given with its conserved first and last residue. The D gene is left open where the match is weak. Expanded clones are given a class, and other clones once, few, many or no size at all.

d_gene	len	j_gene	v_gene	abundance	CDR3aa	CDR3nt
.	12	TRBJ1-2	TRBV5-6	many	CASGDGFYGYTF	TGTGCCAGCGGCGACGGATTCTATGGCTACACCTTC
.	15	TRBJ1-2	TRBV10-3	many	CAISDPGRRNYGYTF	TGTGCCATCAGTGACCCGGGACGACGAAACTATGGCTACACCTTC
.	14	TRBJ1-2	TRBV20-1	many	CSARDHHRTHGYTF	TGCAGTGCTAGAGATCACCACAGAACTCATGGCTACACCTTC
.	14	TRBJ2-7	TRBV7-6	few	CASSLAGESYEQYF	TGTGCCAGCAGCTTAGCGGGGGAATCTTACGAGCAGTACTTC
.	15	TRBJ2-7	TRBV6-6	many	CASSYSLGAAYEQYF	TGTGCCAGCAGTTACTCCCTGGGGGCGGCCTACGAGCAGTACTTC
TRBD1	13	TRBJ1-2	TRBV28	.	CASSSPDRVSYTF	TGTGCCAGCAGTTCCCCGGACAGGGTTAGCTACACCTTC
.	14	TRBJ2-2	TRBV24-1	many	CARPGHENTGELFF	TGTGCCAGACCGGGACACGAGAACACCGGGGAGCTGTTTTTT
.	12	TRBJ2-1	TRBV24-1	many	CATSASYNEQFF	TGTGCCACCAGTGCCTCCTACAATGAGCAGTTCTTC
TRBD2	16	TRBJ2-3	TRBV6-5	many	CASSYGLASGTDTQYF	TGTGCCAGCAGTTACGGACTAGCGAGTGGCACAGATACGCAGTATTTT
.	14	TRBJ2-2	TRBV9	.	CASRLLANTGELFF	TGTGCCAGCAGGCTTCTCGCGAACACCGGGGAGCTGTTTTTT
TRBD1	15	TRBJ2-7	TRBV4-2	.	CASSQDRGLTYEQYF	TGTGCCAGCAGCCAAGACAGGGGGCTAACCTACGAGCAGTACTTC
TRBD2	16	TRBJ2-1	TRBV3-1	many	CASSQKGLPIYNEQFF	TGTGCCAGCAGCCAGAAGGGACTACCGATCTACAATGAGCAGTTCTTC
.	14	TRBJ2-4	TRBV20-1	many	CSASKAATENIQYF	TGCAGTGCCTCCAAGGCAGCTACGGAAAACATTCAGTACTTC
TRBD2	17	TRBJ2-1	TRBV18	.	CASSRTSGRPFYNEQFF	TGTGCCAGCTCACGGACTAGCGGGAGGCCCTTTTACAATGAGCAGTTCTTC
.	15	TRBJ2-7	TRBV28	many	CASSPPRTTWDEQYF	TGTGCCAGCAGCCCACCTAGGACCACCTGGGACGAGCAGTACTTC
TRBD1	15	TRBJ2-7	TRBV2	many	CASSIRDSSTYEQYF	TGTGCCAGCAGTATCCGGGACAGCAGCACCTACGAGCAGTACTTC
.	12	TRBJ1-1	TRBV15	.	CATSPDLTEAFF	TGTGCCACCAGTCCGGACCTCACTGAAGCTTTCTTT
TRBD1	13	TRBJ2-7	TRBV28	many	CASRTGISHEQYF	TGTGCCAGCAGGACAGGGATTAGCCACGAGCAGTACTTC
.	14	TRBJ1-2	TRBV12-3/TRBV12-4	many	CASSPGGFIDGYTF	TGTGCCAGCAGCCCCGGGGGTTTCATTGATGGCTACACCTTC
TRBD2	13	TRBJ2-1	TRBV29-1	.	CSIRLAGYNEQFF	TGCAGCATCCGACTAGCGGGGTACAATGAGCAGTTCTTC
TRBD1	13	TRBJ2-7	TRBV28	many	CASLRQGGYEQYF	TGTGCCAGCCTTCGACAGGGGGGCTACGAGCAGTACTTC
.	15	TRBJ1-1	TRBV3-1	many	CASSLRTVGRTEAFF	TGTGCCAGCAGCCTAAGGACAGTCGGACGCACTGAAGCTTTCTTT
.	14	TRBJ2-7	TRBV7-2	many	CASSLATGRNEQYF	TGTGCCAGCAGCTTAGCCACAGGGAGGAACGAGCAGTACTTC
TRBD2	14	TRBJ2-5	TRBV12-3/TRBV12-4	.	CASTYSGGQETQYF	TGTGCCAGCACCTATAGCGGGGGCCAAGAGACCCAGTACTTC
TRBD2	16	TRBJ2-5	TRBV28	.	CASSLSSSGIAETQYF	TGTGCCAGCAGTTTATCTTCTAGCGGGATTGCAGAGACCCAGTACTTC
.	16	TRBJ1-2	TRBV7-6	many	CASSQDYSTVWLGYTF	TGTGCCAGCAGCCAAGACTACAGTACCGTGTGGTTAGGCTACACCTTC
TRBD2	17	TRBJ2-1	TRBV6-2/TRBV6-3	many	CASSSSSGTSWYNEQFF	TGTGCCAGCAGTTCCTCTTCCGGGACTAGCTGGTACAATGAGCAGTTCTTC
.	12	TRBJ2-3	TRBV3-1	few	CASSSIVDTQYF	TGTGCCAGCAGTTCCATAGTAGATACGCAGTATTTT
.	11	TRBJ2-7	TRBV28	.	CASRASYEQYF	TGTGCCAGCAGGGCCAGCTACGAGCAGTACTTC
.	13	TRBJ2-3	TRBV5-1	many	CASSLDHTDTQYF	TGCGCCAGCAGCTTGGACCACACAGATACGCAGTATTTT
.	15	TRBJ2-1	TRBV18	few	CASSPPGSAFNEQFF	TGTGCCAGCTCACCACCTGGCTCAGCGTTCAATGAGCAGTTCTTC
TRBD2	14	TRBJ2-3	TRBV2	many	CARLAGAGTDTQYF	TGTGCCAGATTAGCGGGAGCTGGCACAGATACGCAGTATTTT
TRBD2	15	TRBJ2-2	TRBV20-1	many	CSARSGTDHTGELFF	TGCAGTGCGAGAAGCGGGACCGATCACACCGGGGAGCTGTTTTTT
.	13	TRBJ2-1	TRBV24-1	.	CATSDPGRGEQFF	TGTGCCACCAGTGACCCTGGCAGGGGTGAGCAGTTCTTC
TRBD1	15	TRBJ2-2	TRBV6-1	.	CASSVTTGASGELFF	TGTGCCAGCAGTGTAACGACAGGGGCTTCCGGGGAGCTGTTTTTT
TRBD1	15	TRBJ1-3	TRBV20-1	.	CSANSGTGAGNTIYF	TGCAGTGCAAACTCCGGGACAGGGGCTGGAAACACCATATATTTT
TRBD2	19	TRBJ2-2	TRBV7-9	many	CASSGRPGGSGPSTGELFF	TGTGCCAGCAGCGGGCGACCTGGGGGTAGCGGGCCCAGCACCGGGGAGCTGTTTTTT